A selection of T cell receptor beta chains follows, all from one sample in a study of blood T cells in healthy people across ages. A single record per CDR3 protein comes from TCRdb applying MiXCR to the 5' RACE reads. The sample has roughly 2 million distinct CDR3 sequences, approximately 50% seen once. The sequenced material came from blood. The receptors derive from a woman between 40 and 55 years old in good health. The CDR3 runs from the conserved cysteine through the conserved F or W. A D gene is named only where the DNA matches it firmly. Clone size, where shown, is once, few, many, or a class for clones that have expanded.

TGCAGCATATGGGACCGGACCTCTGGGGCCAACGTCCTGACTTTC	CSIWDRTSGANVLTF	TRBV29-1	15	NA	TRBJ2-6	NA
TGTGCCAGCAAAGGGACAGGGATTGTAGAAGGCTACACCTTC	CASKGTGIVEGYTF	TRBV6-5	14	TRBD1	TRBJ1-2	NA
TGTGCCAGCAGTTACTCATACACAGTACAAGAGACCCAGTACTTC	CASSYSYTVQETQYF	TRBV6-5	15	NA	TRBJ2-5	few
TGTGCCTTCGGCGGGGAGGCCACAGATACGCAGTATTTT	CAFGGEATDTQYF	TRBV25-1	13	NA	TRBJ2-3	few
TGTGCCAGCAGTTTTTTAAACGGTGACTACGAGCAGTACTTC	CASSFLNGDYEQYF	TRBV12-3/TRBV12-4	14	NA	TRBJ2-7	few
TGTGCCAGCAGCCCCCTGACTGAGCCTCCCTACGAGCAGTACTTC	CASSPLTEPPYEQYF	TRBV9	15	NA	TRBJ2-7	NA
TGTGCCAGCAGCCAAGCCGGGACAAGAAGCTCCTACGAGCAGTACTTC	CASSQAGTRSSYEQYF	TRBV4-2	16	NA	TRBJ2-7	NA
TGTGCCAGCAGCTCTTATAGCGGGGGGGCCACCAATGAGCAGTTCTTC	CASSSYSGGATNEQFF	TRBV7-2	16	TRBD2	TRBJ2-1	NA
TGTGCCATCAGTGGTAGCGGGGAGTCCTACGAGCAGTACTTC	CAISGSGESYEQYF	TRBV10-3	14	TRBD2	TRBJ2-7	NA
TGTGCCAGCAGTTACGCCACCGGGACAGGGGTCGAGACCCAGTACTTC	CASSYATGTGVETQYF	TRBV6-2/TRBV6-3	16	TRBD1	TRBJ2-5	few
TGCGCCAGCAGCTTTACTAGCGGTCTCTCCTACGAGCAGTACTTC	CASSFTSGLSYEQYF	TRBV5-1	15	TRBD2	TRBJ2-7	NA
TGTGCCAGCAGTGGGTTCGGGGCGGGGGGAAACGAGCAGTACTTC	CASSGFGAGGNEQYF	TRBV25-1	15	TRBD2	TRBJ2-7	few
TGTGCCAGCAGCTCACGTCGGGACGGAAGCTCCTACGAGCAGTACTTC	CASSSRRDGSSYEQYF	TRBV21-1	16	NA	TRBJ2-7	few
TGTGCCATCAGTGTTGGCGGGGGAACCGATACGCAGTATTTT	CAISVGGGTDTQYF	TRBV10-3	14	TRBD2	TRBJ2-3	few
TGTGCCAGTAAAGGACTTGTGCTAGCTGGGGCAGATACGCAGTATTTT	CASKGLVLAGADTQYF	TRBV4-2	16	NA	TRBJ2-3	few
TGCAGCGTTGAAGAGGGGACGAAAGGGACCCAGTACTTC	CSVEEGTKGTQYF	TRBV29-1	13	NA	TRBJ2-5	NA
TGCAGTGCCGCCAGGGACAGCTCCTATAATTCACCCCTCCACTTT	CSAARDSSYNSPLHF	TRBV20-1	15	TRBD1	TRBJ1-6	once
TGTGCCACCAGTGAGTCCTACAGGGGGGAGACCCAGTACTTC	CATSESYRGETQYF	TRBV24-1	14	TRBD1	TRBJ2-5	few
TGTGCCAGCAGGGACACAGGGCAACCCTACAATGAGCAGTTCTTC	CASRDTGQPYNEQFF	TRBV5-6	15	NA	TRBJ2-1	NA
TGTGCCAGCAGCCGGACAGCGGCTCAACAAGAGACCCAGTACTTC	CASSRTAAQQETQYF	TRBV7-2	15	NA	TRBJ2-5	few
TGCGCCAGCAGCCTCCGAGCGGGGGGGCCATACAATGAGCAGTTCTTC	CASSLRAGGPYNEQFF	TRBV5-1	16	TRBD2	TRBJ2-1	many
TGCAGTGCTAGAGACCCAGCGGGGGCCCAAGAGACCCAGTACTTC	CSARDPAGAQETQYF	TRBV20-1	15	TRBD2	TRBJ2-5	few
TGTGCCAGCACCTCTTGGAAGGGGTTGGCAGATACGCAGTATTTT	CASTSWKGLADTQYF	TRBV7-2	15	NA	TRBJ2-3	few
TGTGCCAGCAGCTTAGAGCCTCGGGACTACTCCAATGAGCAGTTCTTC	CASSLEPRDYSNEQFF	TRBV7-9	16	TRBD2	TRBJ2-1	few
TGCGCCAGCAGATGGACTAGCGCAACAGATACGCAGTATTTT	CASRWTSATDTQYF	TRBV5-1	14	TRBD2	TRBJ2-3	NA
TGTGCCACCAGTGACTCCCCCCCCGGGACAGGGATTTACTCTGGGGCCAACGTCCTGACTTTC	CATSDSPPGTGIYSGANVLTF	TRBV24-1	21	TRBD1	TRBJ2-6	NA
TGTGCCAGCGTTTCCTCGCGGGGGGTCTACAATGAGCAGTACTTC	CASVSSRGVYNEQYF	TRBV27	15	TRBD2	TRBJ2-7	many
TGTGCCATCGGGTCAGACAGGGGGAATGACGAGCAGTACTTC	CAIGSDRGNDEQYF	TRBV10-3	14	TRBD1	TRBJ2-7	NA
TGTGCCATCAGTGAGCCCCGGACAGGGGACACAGATACGCAGTATTTT	CAISEPRTGDTDTQYF	TRBV10-3	16	TRBD1	TRBJ2-3	NA
TGTGCCAGCAGTCTAAAGGGGACTAGCGGGGGGAAAACAGATACGCAGTATTTT	CASSLKGTSGGKTDTQYF	TRBV6-1	18	TRBD2	TRBJ2-3	NA
TGTGCCAGCGAGAGTTACAATGAGCAGTTCTTC	CASESYNEQFF	TRBV12-3/TRBV12-4	11	NA	TRBJ2-1	many
TGTGCCAGCAGGTTGACAGCAGTCCTGAACACTGAAGCTTTCTTT	CASRLTAVLNTEAFF	TRBV12-3/TRBV12-4	15	NA	TRBJ1-1	NA
TGTGCCACCGCTACAGGGGGTTATAATTCACCCCTCCACTTT	CATATGGYNSPLHF	TRBV24-1	14	TRBD1	TRBJ1-6	NA
TGTGCCAGCAGCCCCCTAGTAGGAGACAGGGGCCCAACCGTCTACGGCTACACCTTC	CASSPLVGDRGPTVYGYTF	TRBV11-2	19	TRBD1	TRBJ1-2	NA
TGCAGTGCTAATCGGACTACTCCTACGGAGCAGTACTTC	CSANRTTPTEQYF	TRBV20-1	13	NA	TRBJ2-7	NA
TGCGCCAGCAGTCCTAGCCTATCGAACAATGAGCAGTTCTTC	CASSPSLSNNEQFF	TRBV4-1	14	NA	TRBJ2-1	NA
TGTGCCAGCAGCTTAGCCCCCCCTGGAGCCTCCTACGAGCAGTACTTC	CASSLAPPGASYEQYF	TRBV7-2	16	NA	TRBJ2-7	NA
TGTGCCAGCAGTTTATCCTTGGGAAAATCTCAGCCCCAGCATTTT	CASSLSLGKSQPQHF	TRBV28	15	NA	TRBJ1-5	NA
TGTGCCAGCAGCTCTGGGGCGGGAGAGACCCAGTACTTC	CASSSGAGETQYF	TRBV7-2	13	NA	TRBJ2-5	many
TGTGCCAGCAGCTCCGAGATGGTGGTCGACTACGAGCAGTACTTC	CASSSEMVVDYEQYF	TRBV6-2/TRBV6-3	15	NA	TRBJ2-7	few
TGTGCCAGCAGCCCCCGACAGTTAGATACGCAGTATTTT	CASSPRQLDTQYF	TRBV7-9	13	NA	TRBJ2-3	few
TGCAGCGAAGACAGCCGCACAGATACGCAGTATTTT	CSEDSRTDTQYF	TRBV20-1	12	NA	TRBJ2-3	NA
TGTGCCATCAGTGAGTACAGTATCAATCAGCCCCAGCATTTT	CAISEYSINQPQHF	TRBV10-3	14	NA	TRBJ1-5	NA
TGTGCCAGCAGTCTTCTAGCGGGAGGCCTCCAAGAGACCCAGTACTTC	CASSLLAGGLQETQYF	TRBV13	16	TRBD2	TRBJ2-5	many
TGTGCCAGCAGTGACCTAAGCGGGGAGGCCGCAAAGACCCAGTACTTC	CASSDLSGEAAKTQYF	TRBV2	16	TRBD2	TRBJ2-5	once
TGTGCCAGCAGTCTCAGGGGGCTTGGGAACACTGAAGCTTTCTTT	CASSLRGLGNTEAFF	TRBV28	15	TRBD1	TRBJ1-1	NA
TGTGCCATCAGTGCGGGTTATGGCTACACCTTC	CAISAGYGYTF	TRBV10-3	11	NA	TRBJ1-2	NA